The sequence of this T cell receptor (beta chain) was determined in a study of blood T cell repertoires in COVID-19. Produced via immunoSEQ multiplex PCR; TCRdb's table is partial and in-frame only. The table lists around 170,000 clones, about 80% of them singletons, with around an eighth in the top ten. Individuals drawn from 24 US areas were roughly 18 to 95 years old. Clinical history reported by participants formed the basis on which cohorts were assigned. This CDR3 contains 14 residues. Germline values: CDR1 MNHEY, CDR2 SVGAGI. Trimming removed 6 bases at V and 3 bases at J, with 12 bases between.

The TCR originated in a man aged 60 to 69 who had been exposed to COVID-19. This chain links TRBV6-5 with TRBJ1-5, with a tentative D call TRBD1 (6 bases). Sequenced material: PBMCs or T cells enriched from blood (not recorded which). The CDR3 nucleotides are TGTGCCAGCAGGTCCGGACAGCTCAATCAGCCCCAGCATTTT. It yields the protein CASRSGQLNQPQHF.